This T cell receptor (beta chain) is from a study of cytomegalovirus exposure and HLA in healthy donors. The wider study: In a later analysis, the approximately 110 validation repertoires were reported to have used the same platform as the roughly 600 first-cohort repertoires.

V was cut by 5 bases and J by 3 bases, with 7 bases left in between. The CDR3 has 12 amino acids. Germline V gene sequence: CDR1 MNHNS, CDR2 SASEGT. This clone was counted once. Some clones are missing from TCRdb's copy, which holds only in-frame ones; the method was immunoSEQ multiplex PCR. The sample records 140,000 to 150,000 clones, roughly 93% being singletons. What was sequenced was PBMCs. The clonotype comes from a man younger than 35 in good health and CMV-seropositive. The chain couples TRBV6-1 to TRBJ1-2, with no clear D. The CDR3 region is CASSHRDYGYTF. CDR3 in DNA: TGTGCCAGCAGTCATCGGGACTATGGCTACACCTTC.